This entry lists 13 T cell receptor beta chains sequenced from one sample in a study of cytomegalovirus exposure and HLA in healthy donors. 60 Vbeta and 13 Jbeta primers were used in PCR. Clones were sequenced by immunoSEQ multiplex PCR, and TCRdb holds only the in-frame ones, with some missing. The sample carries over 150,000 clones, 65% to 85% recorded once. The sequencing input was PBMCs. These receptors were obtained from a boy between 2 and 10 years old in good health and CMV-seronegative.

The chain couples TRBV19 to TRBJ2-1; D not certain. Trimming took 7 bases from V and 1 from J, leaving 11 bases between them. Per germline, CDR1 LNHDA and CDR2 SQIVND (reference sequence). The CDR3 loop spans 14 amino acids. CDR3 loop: CASTSRSSYNEQFF. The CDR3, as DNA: TGTGCCAGTACCTCCAGGTCTTCCTACAATGAGCAGTTCTTC. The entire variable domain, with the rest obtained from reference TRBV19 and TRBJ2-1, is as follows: DGGITQSPKYLFRKEGQNVTLSCEQNLNHDAMYWYRQDPGQGLRLIYYSQIVNDFQKGDIAEGYSVSREKKESFPLTVTSAQKNPTAFYLCASTSRSSYNEQFFGPGTRLTVL.

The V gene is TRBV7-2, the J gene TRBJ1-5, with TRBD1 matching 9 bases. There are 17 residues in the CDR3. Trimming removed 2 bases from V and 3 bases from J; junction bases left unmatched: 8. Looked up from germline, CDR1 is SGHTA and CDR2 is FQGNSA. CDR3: CASSLRGQGPNNQPQHF. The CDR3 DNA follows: TGTGCCAGCAGCTTACGTGGACAGGGGCCGAACAATCAGCCCCAGCATTTT.

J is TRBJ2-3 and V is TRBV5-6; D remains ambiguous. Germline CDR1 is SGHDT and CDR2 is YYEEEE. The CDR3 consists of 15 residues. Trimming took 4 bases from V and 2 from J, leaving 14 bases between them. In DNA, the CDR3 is TGTGCCAGCAGCCTGCGCGAGCTCATCACAGATACGCAGTATTTT. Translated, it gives CASSLRELITDTQYF.

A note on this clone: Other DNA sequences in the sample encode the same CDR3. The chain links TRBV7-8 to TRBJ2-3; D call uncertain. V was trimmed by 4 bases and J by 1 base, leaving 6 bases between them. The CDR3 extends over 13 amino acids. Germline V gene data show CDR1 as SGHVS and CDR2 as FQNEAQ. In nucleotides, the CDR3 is TGTGCCAGCAGCTCCCCGGGCACAGATACGCAGTATTTT. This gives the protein CASSSPGTDTQYF.

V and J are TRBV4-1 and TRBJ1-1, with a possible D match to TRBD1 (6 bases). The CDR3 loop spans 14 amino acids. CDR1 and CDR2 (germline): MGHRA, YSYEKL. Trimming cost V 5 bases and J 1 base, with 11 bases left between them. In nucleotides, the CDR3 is TGCGCCAGCAGCTCACCAGGGGAGAACACTGAAGCTTTCTTT. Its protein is CASSSPGENTEAFF.

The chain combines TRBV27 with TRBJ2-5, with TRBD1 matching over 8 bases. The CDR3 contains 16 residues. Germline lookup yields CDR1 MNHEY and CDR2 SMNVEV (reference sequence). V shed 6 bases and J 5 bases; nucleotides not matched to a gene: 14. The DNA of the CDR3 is TGTGCCAGCAGCGCAAGAGGGGACAGGTCAAGGGAGACCCAGTACTTC. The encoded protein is CASSARGDRSRETQYF.

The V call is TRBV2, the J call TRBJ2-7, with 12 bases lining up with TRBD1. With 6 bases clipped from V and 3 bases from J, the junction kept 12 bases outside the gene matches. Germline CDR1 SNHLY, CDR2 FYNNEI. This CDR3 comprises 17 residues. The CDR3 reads CASRPGTGGVSIYEQYF. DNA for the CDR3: TGTGCCAGCAGACCCGGGACAGGGGGCGTTTCGATCTACGAGCAGTACTTC. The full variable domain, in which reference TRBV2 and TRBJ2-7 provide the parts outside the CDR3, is EPEVTQTPSHQVTQMGQEVILRCVPISNHLYFYWYRQILGQKVEFLVSFYNNEISEKSEIFDDQFSVERPDGSNFTLKIRSTKLEDSAMYFCASRPGTGGVSIYEQYFGPGTRLTVT.

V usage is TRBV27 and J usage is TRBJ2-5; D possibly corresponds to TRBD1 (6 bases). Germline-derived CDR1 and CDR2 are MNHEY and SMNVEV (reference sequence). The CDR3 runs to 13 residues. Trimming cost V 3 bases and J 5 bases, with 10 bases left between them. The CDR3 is CASSFPGEETQYF. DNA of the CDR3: TGTGCCAGCAGTTTCCCAGGGGAGGAGACCCAGTACTTC.

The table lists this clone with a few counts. CDR3 region: CASSLVSGKNTEAFF. For the CDR3, the DNA is TGTGCCAGCAGCTTAGTATCGGGAAAGAACACTGAAGCTTTCTTT. The rearrangement links TRBV7-9 to TRBJ1-1; no clear D gene. The V end lost 1 base, the J end lost 1 base, and 10 bases lay between the germline ends. The germline V gene encodes CDR1 SEHNR and CDR2 FQNEAQ (reference sequence). This CDR3 comprises 15 residues.

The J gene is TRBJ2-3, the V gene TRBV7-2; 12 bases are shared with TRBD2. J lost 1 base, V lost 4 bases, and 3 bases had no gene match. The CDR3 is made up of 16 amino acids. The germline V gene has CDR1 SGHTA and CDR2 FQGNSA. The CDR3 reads CASSSSSGGGTDTQYF. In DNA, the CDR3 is TGTGCCAGCAGCTCCTCTAGCGGGGGGGGCACAGATACGCAGTATTTT.

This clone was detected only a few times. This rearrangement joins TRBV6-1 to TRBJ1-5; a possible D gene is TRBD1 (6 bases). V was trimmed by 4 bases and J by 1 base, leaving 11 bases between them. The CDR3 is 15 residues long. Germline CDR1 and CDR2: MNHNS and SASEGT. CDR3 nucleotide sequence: TGTGCCAGCAGTGTTCGGACAGTAAGCAATCAGCCCCAGCATTTT. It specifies CASSVRTVSNQPQHF.

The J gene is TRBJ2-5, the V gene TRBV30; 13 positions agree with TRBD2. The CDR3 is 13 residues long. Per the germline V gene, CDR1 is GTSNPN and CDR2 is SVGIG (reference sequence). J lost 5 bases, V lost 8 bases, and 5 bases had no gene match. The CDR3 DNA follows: TGTGCCGGGACTAGCGGGATAAAGGAGACCCAGTACTTC. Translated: CAGTSGIKETQYF.

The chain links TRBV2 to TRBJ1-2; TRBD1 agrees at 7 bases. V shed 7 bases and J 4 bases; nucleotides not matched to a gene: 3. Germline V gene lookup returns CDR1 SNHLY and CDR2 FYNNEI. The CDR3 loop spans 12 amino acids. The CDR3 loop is CASKDRSYGYTF. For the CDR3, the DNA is TGTGCCAGCAAGGACAGGAGCTATGGCTACACCTTC.